This T cell receptor (beta chain) came from a study of technical replicates of blood from several donors. Clones were read by immunoSEQ multiplex PCR, and TCRdb kept only the in-frame ones, dropping some. The table has 72,000 or so clones, around 92% seen once. This CDR3 has 13 amino acids. Germline CDR1 and CDR2: SGHDN and FVKESK. V lost 6 bases and J lost 3; bases outside the gene matches: 1. Sequencing was performed on T cells isolated from PBMCs. The chain recombines TRBV14 with TRBJ2-7; 11 bases fit TRBD2. This receptor was obtained from a human donor in good health. The CDR3 sequence is CASRTSGSYEQYF. CDR3 nucleotide sequence: TGTGCCAGCAGAACTAGCGGGAGCTACGAGCAGTACTTC.